Listed here are 22 T cell receptor beta chains from one sample, sequenced in a study of CD8 T cells in ankylosing spondylitis. Each CDR3 protein gets one entry after TCRdb re-called the 5' RACE reads with MiXCR. The table shows 50,000 to 75,000 distinct CDR3 sequences, with over 5% occurring only once. The sample comprised synovial fluid, either unsorted or a sorted T cell fraction (not recorded which). All receptors come from a male donor with ankylosing spondylitis.

The gene calls are TRBV11-2 and TRBJ2-7, with D unresolved. Trimming shortened V by 1 base and J by 5 bases, and 15 bases separated the two germline ends. The CDR3 totals 15 residues. Looked up from germline, CDR1 is SGHAT and CDR2 is FQNNGV. The chain's CDR3 is CASSLGPISPNEQYF. In nucleotides, the CDR3 is TGTGCCAGCAGCTTAGGGCCGATAAGCCCGAACGAGCAGTACTTC.

This clonotype was seen repeatedly, ten times or more. The rearrangement joins TRBV20-1 to TRBJ2-7; 8 bases are shared with TRBD1. With 0 bases clipped from V and 5 bases from J, the junction kept 9 bases outside the gene matches. Germline CDR1 is DFQATT and CDR2 is SNEGSKA (reference sequence). This CDR3 comprises 15 residues. The CDR3 DNA sequence: TGCAGTGCTAGAGATCCCCGACAGGGGCAGGACGAGCAGTACTTC. Protein sequence: CSARDPRQGQDEQYF.

This clonotype was counted ten times or more. This chain uses TRBV10-3 with TRBJ2-5; 10 bases line up with TRBD2. This CDR3 has 15 residues. Germline V CDR1 and CDR2: ENHRY, SYGVKD. V lost 3 bases and J lost 1; bases outside the gene matches: 2. The CDR3 nucleotides read TGTGCCATCAGTGAACTAGCGGGGCCCCAAGAGACCCAGTACTTC. It encodes CAISELAGPQETQYF.

This rearrangement joins TRBV18 to TRBJ2-3; D not certain. Germline loops: CDR1 KGHSH, CDR2 LQKENI. The V end was cut by 1 base, the J end by 0 bases, with 11 bases between. The CDR3 is made up of 16 amino acids. This CDR3 reads CASSPLWAVSTDTQYF. CDR3 DNA: TGTGCCAGCTCACCACTGTGGGCGGTGAGCACAGATACGCAGTATTTT.

This clonotype showed up many times. The chain recombines TRBV7-2 with TRBJ2-1; 11 nucleotides agree with TRBD2. CDR1 SGHTA and CDR2 FQGNSA come from the germline V gene. This CDR3 comprises 15 residues. V shed 10 bases and J 4 bases; nucleotides not matched to a gene: 9. In DNA, the CDR3 is TGTGCCACCGACATAGCGGGAGGGTCTTACAATGAGCAGTTCTTC. It specifies CATDIAGGSYNEQFF.

The sample holds many counts of this clonotype. The chain employs TRBV2 and TRBJ2-5; D may match TRBD1 or TRBD2 (5 bases each). From germline, CDR1 is SNHLY and CDR2 FYNNEI. V was pared by 6 bases and J by 4 bases, with 12 bases between. CDR3 size: 13 residues. The CDR3 DNA reads as TGTGCCAGCAGGGGACGGACTGGAGAGACCCAGTACTTC. Its protein is CASRGRTGETQYF. Full variable domain (rest looked up from reference TRBV2 and TRBJ2-5): EPEVTQTPSHQVTQMGQEVILRCVPISNHLYFYWYRQILGQKVEFLVSFYNNEISEKSEIFDDQFSVERPDGSNFTLKIRSTKLEDSAMYFCASRGRTGETQYFGPGTRLLVL.

This clonotype was recorded at least ten times. CDR3 sequence: CSVAAQTSGRARYNEQFF. For the CDR3, the DNA is TGCAGCGTTGCCGCACAGACTAGCGGGAGGGCACGCTACAATGAGCAGTTCTTC. This chain joins TRBV29-1 and TRBJ2-1; TRBD2 matches at 14 bases. CDR3 size: 18 residues. V lost 4 bases to trimming and J lost 3 bases; unmatched junction nucleotides: 11. CDR1 and CDR2 (germline): SQVTM, ANQGSEA.

In this sample, this clonotype turned up many times. The rearrangement joins TRBV7-2 to TRBJ1-1; D is possibly TRBD1 (5 bases). The CDR3 totals 14 residues. V lost 10 bases and J 0 bases, leaving 15 bases between the germline ends. CDR1 SGHTA and CDR2 FQGNSA come from the germline V gene. CDR3 sequence: CATGGGGMNTEAFF. CDR3 DNA sequence: TGTGCCACCGGGGGAGGCGGCATGAACACTGAAGCTTTCTTT.

About this clonotype: A read error may be the cause here, since a much bigger clone is one base away. The gene calls are TRBV12-3 or TRBV12-4 and TRBJ2-1; possibly TRBD2 for D (6 bases). This CDR3 is built from 11 residues. The V gene lost 8 bases and the J gene lost 9 bases, with 11 bases spanning the gap. The CDR3 reads CASGFGSEQFF. DNA for the CDR3: TGTGCCAGCGGGTTCGGGAGTGAGCAGTTCTTC.

This clonotype was recorded many times. The CDR3 DNA reads as TGTGCCTGGAGTCGGCAGGCGGGGGGCTACACCTTC. This gives the protein CAWSRQAGGYTF. The V gene is TRBV30, the J gene TRBJ1-2, with unresolved D. The V end lost 2 bases, the J end lost 8 bases, and 12 bases lay between the germline ends. Germline V gene data show CDR1 as GTSNPN and CDR2 as SVGIG (reference sequence). The CDR3 consists of 12 residues.

This clonotype was picked up many times. V and J are TRBV7-9 and TRBJ2-7; D may be TRBD2 (5 bases). V was pared by 5 bases and J by 5 bases, with 19 bases between. This CDR3 has 15 residues. Germline V gives CDR1 SEHNR, CDR2 FQNEAQ (reference sequence). The CDR3, as DNA: TGTGCCAGCAGCCGAATGTCGGGGTCGAGGAACGAGCAGTACTTC. Its protein product is CASSRMSGSRNEQYF.

By sample fraction, this clonotype is medium-sized. The J gene is TRBJ2-1, the V gene TRBV27, with D perhaps TRBD1 (6 bases). The CDR3 spans 16 residues. Germline-derived CDR1 and CDR2 are MNHEY and SMNVEV (reference sequence). Trimming took off 5 bases at V and 2 bases at J, with 16 bases between the two ends. The CDR3 is CASSPVGGQTYNEQFF. Here the CDR3 DNA reads TGTGCCAGCAGTCCCGTAGGTGGACAGACCTACAATGAGCAGTTCTTC.

This sequence joins TRBV6-1 and TRBJ2-7, with 7 bases lining up with TRBD1. Germline V gives CDR1 MNHNS, CDR2 SASEGT. The CDR3 is 14 residues long. The ends lost 6 bases at V and 3 bases at J; junction bases unmatched: 8. This CDR3 is CASRPSGQYYEQYF. The CDR3 DNA sequence: TGTGCCAGCAGACCTTCGGGACAGTACTACGAGCAGTACTTC.

This clonotype was picked up many times. The chain joins TRBV15 to TRBJ2-7, with D hard to call. The CDR3 loop spans 12 amino acids. The germline V gene encodes CDR1 LNHNV and CDR2 YYDKDF (reference sequence). V dropped 0 bases and J dropped 7 bases, with 7 bases sitting between them. The CDR3: CATSRDLREQYF. The CDR3 nucleotides read TGTGCCACCAGCAGAGATCTGAGGGAGCAGTACTTC.

This clonotype was counted ten times or more. The chain links TRBV5-5 to TRBJ2-4; TRBD1 aligns across 7 bases. The CDR3 runs to 16 residues. V lost 1 base, J lost 5 bases, and 9 bases stayed unmatched. CDR1 and CDR2 (germline): SGHKS, YYEKEE (reference sequence). CDR3 sequence reads: CASSLIPQGWQNIQYF. In nucleotides, the CDR3 is TGTGCCAGCAGCTTGATACCACAGGGGTGGCAAAACATTCAGTACTTC.

This clonotype came up many times. This chain joins TRBV7-9 and TRBJ2-7; D is possibly TRBD2 (5 bases). Trimming removed 1 base from V and 7 bases from J, with 14 bases in between. This CDR3 contains 14 residues. In germline, CDR1 is SEHNR, CDR2 FQNEAQ (reference sequence). The CDR3 nucleotides read TGTGCCAGCAGCTTAGGAGGGCTAGCTGGTGAGCAGTACTTC. Its translation is CASSLGGLAGEQYF.

This clonotype was recorded a few times. The CDR3 DNA is TGCAGTGCCACGAGGGGACAGACTATAGATTCACCCCTCCACTTT. Its translation: CSATRGQTIDSPLHF. The rearrangement links TRBV20-1 to TRBJ1-6; 7 bases line up with TRBD1. Germline V gene sequence: CDR1 DFQATT, CDR2 SNEGSKA (reference sequence). The CDR3 loop spans 15 amino acids. V lost 6 bases to trimming and J lost 8 bases; unmatched junction nucleotides: 13.

This clonotype was observed a handful of times. J is TRBJ1-4 and V is TRBV7-9; D remains ambiguous. This CDR3 is 16 amino acids long. The V and J ends lost 3 bases and 0 bases respectively, with 11 bases between them. The germline V gene has CDR1 SEHNR and CDR2 FQNEAQ (reference sequence). The CDR3 bases are TGTGCCAGCAGCTTGGGCGTACATTCAACTAATGAAAAACTGTTTTTT. It yields the protein CASSLGVHSTNEKLFF.

This clonotype was seen a few times. In DNA, the CDR3 is TGCAGTGCCAGTTTAAGGGGTACAGGGTACTACGAGCAGTACTTC. It specifies CSASLRGTGYYEQYF. This rearrangement joins TRBV20-1 to TRBJ2-7; a possible D gene is TRBD1 (6 bases). CDR3 size: 15 residues. CDR1 is DFQATT and CDR2 is SNEGSKA in the germline V gene (reference sequence). V lost 6 bases and J 3 bases, leaving 21 bases between the germline ends.

This clonotype was observed many times. The chain carries TRBV20-1 and TRBJ1-2; TRBD1 agrees at 7 bases. The ends lost 0 bases at V and 7 bases at J; junction bases unmatched: 2. Per the germline V gene, CDR1 is DFQATT and CDR2 is SNEGSKA (reference sequence). The CDR3 spans 12 residues. The CDR3 DNA reads as TGCAGTGCTAGAGAGGGACAGACTGGCTACACCTTC. Its translation: CSAREGQTGYTF.

This clonotype occurred many times. In nucleotides, the CDR3 is TGTGCCAGCAGTGAACAATTAGCGGGAGGAGGCACAGATACGCAGTATTTT. It yields the protein CASSEQLAGGGTDTQYF. The chain uses TRBV6-1 and TRBJ2-3; 10 bases map to TRBD2. CDR1 and CDR2 (germline): MNHNS, SASEGT. V trimming: 2 bases; J trimming: 1 base; junction bases outside the gene matches: 6. The CDR3 spans 17 residues.

This clonotype was observed many times. The chain recombines TRBV25-1 with TRBJ2-2; 10 nucleotides match TRBD1. Losses at the gene ends were 3 bases for V and 0 bases for J; bases not matched to a gene: 10. The CDR3 runs 19 residues. Germline-derived CDR1 and CDR2 are MGHDK and SYGVNS. This CDR3 is CASSDPPGQGTANTGELFF. The CDR3 nucleotides are TGTGCCAGCAGTGACCCTCCGGGACAGGGGACCGCGAACACCGGGGAGCTGTTTTTT. Using reference TRBV25-1 and TRBJ2-2 for the parts outside the CDR3, the full variable domain is EADIYQTPRYLVIGTGKKITLECSQTMGHDKMYWYQQDPGMELHLIHYSYGVNSTEKGDLSSESTVSRIRTEHFPLTLESARPSHTSQYLCASSDPPGQGTANTGELFFGEGSRLTVL.